This passage covers 21 T cell receptor beta chains from one sample sequenced in a study of Ad26.COV2.S vaccination and SARS-CoV-2 variants. Treatment given: 15 to 20 received Ad26.COV2.S at low or high dose, single or two shots; a few received placebo; per-sample allocation not given. Specimens were obtained on day 63 following the first vaccine or placebo injection. The table came from immunoSEQ multiplex PCR; TCRdb's copy has only in-frame clones and leaves some out. This sample carries about 400,000 clones, 70% to 90% of them seen once, and the ten largest clones take 1.5% to 2%. Sequenced material: peripheral blood, taken in a trial of Ad26.COV2.S vaccine versus placebo. The receptor set was obtained from a person between 18 and 65 years old who received the Ad26.COV2.S COVID-19 vaccine or a placebo.

The table lists this clone with a few counts. This sample also contains other DNA sequences that code for the same CDR3. V is TRBV18 and J is TRBJ2-7; D not certain. Germline CDR1 is KGHSH and CDR2 is LQKENI. There are 12 residues in the CDR3. With 3 bases removed from V and 3 bases from J, the gap between germline ends came to 6 bases. The DNA of the CDR3 is TGTGCCAGCTCACCTGGCGGCTACGAGCAGTACTTC. Protein product: CASSPGGYEQYF.

The chain combines TRBV4-1 with TRBJ2-1; no clear D. CDR1 is MGHRA, CDR2 YSYEKL, per germline. V was trimmed by 4 bases and J by 0 bases, leaving 16 bases between them. The CDR3 contains 17 residues. The CDR3 spells CASSLVTRSSSYNEQFF. The CDR3 DNA reads as TGCGCCAGCAGCCTTGTGACTCGTTCTAGCTCCTACAATGAGCAGTTCTTC.

The rearrangement joins TRBV6-5 to TRBJ1-1; tentatively, D is TRBD1 (5 bases). Germline CDR1 is MNHEY and CDR2 is SVGAGI. The CDR3 contains 14 residues. V was shortened by 7 bases and J by 4 bases, with 16 bases between the two germline ends. CDR3 DNA: TGTGCCAGCACCCGGGACCTTAGTGGCACTGAAGCTTTCTTT. This sequence encodes CASTRDLSGTEAFF.

J is TRBJ2-7 and V is TRBV3-1 (or the pseudogene TRBV3-2); 8 positions agree with TRBD1. The CDR3 covers 15 residues. Germline loops: CDR1 LGHDT, CDR2 YNNKEL (reference sequence). After removal of 2 bases from V and 5 bases from J, the junction contained 8 bases not matched to a gene. The CDR3 DNA sequence: TGTGCCAGCAGCCAAACGACAGGGGACACCAACGAGCAGTACTTC. This sequence encodes CASSQTTGDTNEQYF.

The chain carries TRBV27 and TRBJ1-1, with D perhaps matching TRBD1 (5 bases). V was pared by 0 bases and J by 5 bases, with 7 bases between. The CDR3 has 13 residues. Germline loops: CDR1 MNHEY, CDR2 SMNVEV (reference sequence). CDR3 coding DNA: TGTGCCAGCAGTTTATCCGCAGGGACTGAAGCTTTCTTT. This codes for CASSLSAGTEAFF.

The rearrangement uses TRBV28 and TRBJ2-2; D ambiguous. Between the trimmed V and J ends, which lost 4 bases and 9 bases, there was a span of 9 bases. CDR1 MDHEN and CDR2 SYDVKM come from the germline V gene. CDR3 length: 12 residues. Here the CDR3 reads CASSSGVRELFF. The DNA of the CDR3 is TGTGCCAGCAGTTCCGGTGTGAGGGAGCTGTTTTTT.

This chain joins TRBV7-3 and TRBJ2-1, with 11 positions matching TRBD2. Germline CDR1 and CDR2: SGHTA and FQGTGA. V dropped 6 bases and J dropped 5; count of bases not matched to a gene: 18. This CDR3 is 19 amino acids long. The CDR3 spells CASSDYARGTSGRNNEQFF. CDR3 DNA sequence: TGTGCCAGCAGTGATTACGCCAGGGGGACTAGCGGAAGAAACAATGAGCAGTTCTTC.

The chain carries TRBV2 and TRBJ1-2; D gene unclear. Germline V gene data show CDR1 as SNHLY and CDR2 as FYNNEI. V gave up 3 bases and J gave up 0 bases, with 8 bases separating them. This CDR3 has 14 amino acids. CDR3 protein: CASSDRTANYGYTF. CDR3 DNA sequence: TGTGCCAGCAGTGACCGAACAGCTAACTATGGCTACACCTTC. The whole variable domain, filled in from reference TRBV2 and TRBJ1-2, reads EPEVTQTPSHQVTQMGQEVILRCVPISNHLYFYWYRQILGQKVEFLVSFYNNEISEKSEIFDDQFSVERPDGSNFTLKIRSTKLEDSAMYFCASSDRTANYGYTFGSGTRLTVV.

The J gene is TRBJ2-2, the V gene TRBV18, with a possible D match to TRBD1 (5 bases). V was pared by 3 bases and J by 3 bases, with 11 bases between. CDR1 is KGHSH and CDR2 is LQKENI in the germline V gene. This CDR3 has 15 residues. The DNA for the CDR3 is TGTGCCAGCTCACCTCGACAGCAGGACACCGGGGAGCTGTTTTTT. This codes for CASSPRQQDTGELFF.

CDR3 region: CASSPGSISGANVLTF. In nucleotides, the CDR3 is TGCGCCAGCAGCCCGGGGTCAATCTCTGGGGCCAACGTCCTGACTTTC. The V gene is TRBV4-3, the J gene TRBJ2-6; D may be TRBD2 (5 bases). The germline V gene encodes CDR1 LGHNA and CDR2 YSLEER. The CDR3 contains 16 residues. Trimming pared 4 bases from V and 0 bases from J, leaving 10 bases between.

The chain couples TRBV7-2 to TRBJ2-7; 9 positions match TRBD2. The CDR3 covers 15 residues. After removal of 3 bases from V and 6 bases from J, the junction contained 9 bases not matched to a gene. Germline V gene sequence: CDR1 SGHTA, CDR2 FQGNSA. The DNA of the CDR3 is TGTGCCAGCAGCTTCACCGGGACTAGCTTCTCCGAGCAGTACTTC. It codes for CASSFTGTSFSEQYF. Together with reference TRBV7-2 and TRBJ2-7, the CDR3 gives the full variable domain: GAGVSQSPSNKVTEKGKDVELRCDPISGHTALYWYRQSLGQGLEFLIYFQGNSAPDKSGLPSDRFSAERTGGSVSTLTIQRTQQEDSAVYLCASSFTGTSFSEQYFGPGTRLTVT.

The chain employs TRBV28 and TRBJ1-2; TRBD1 agrees at 7 bases. The germline V gene has CDR1 MDHEN and CDR2 SYDVKM. The CDR3 has 16 amino acids. V dropped 5 bases and J dropped 4; count of bases not matched to a gene: 13. CDR3 region: CASSPQTGRRGYGYTF. The CDR3 DNA reads as TGTGCCAGCAGTCCACAGACAGGGCGTCGGGGCTATGGCTACACCTTC.

The DNA for the CDR3 is TGTGCCAGCAGACCAGCGGGAGGTTTGACAGATACGCAGTATTTT. It is translated as CASRPAGGLTDTQYF. The chain has TRBV3-1 (or the pseudogene TRBV3-2) and TRBJ2-3; 9 bases align to TRBD2. Germline assignment: CDR1 LGHDT and CDR2 YNNKEL (reference sequence). The J segment lost 3 bases and the V segment lost 6 bases, leaving 7 bases of the junction unmatched. CDR3 length: 15 amino acids.

Worth noting for this clone: Additional DNA sequences in this sample encode the identical CDR3. This chain uses TRBV18 with TRBJ1-1; tentatively, D is TRBD1 (6 bases). There are 13 residues in the CDR3. Per the germline V gene, CDR1 is KGHSH and CDR2 is LQKENI. Trimming left V 6 bases short and J 4 bases short, with 12 bases between. CDR3 loop: CASSQQGGTEAFF. The CDR3 region has the DNA TGTGCCAGCTCCCAACAAGGGGGCACTGAAGCTTTCTTT.

With respect to this clone: Other DNA sequences in the sample encode the same CDR3. The chain recombines TRBV15 with TRBJ1-1; unclear D gene. V dropped 0 bases and J dropped 1 base, with 3 bases sitting between them. The germline V gene encodes CDR1 LNHNV and CDR2 YYDKDF (reference sequence). The CDR3 consists of 13 residues. The CDR3 sequence: CATSRDRNTEAFF. The CDR3 DNA sequence: TGTGCCACCAGCAGAGATCGGAACACTGAAGCTTTCTTT.

As DNA, the CDR3 is TGTGCCTGGAGTGGTGAGAATAGGGGAAGCTACGAGCAGTACTTC. It encodes CAWSGENRGSYEQYF. V and J are TRBV30 and TRBJ2-7; D is perhaps TRBD1 (5 bases). Trimming cost V 1 base and J 3 bases, with 16 bases left between them. Germline CDR1 reads GTSNPN; CDR2 reads SVGIG (reference sequence). The CDR3 loop spans 15 amino acids.

The J gene is TRBJ1-5, the V gene TRBV28; D gene ambiguous. The V gene's germline CDR1 is MDHEN and CDR2 SYDVKM. Trimming took off 4 bases at V and 0 bases at J, with 16 bases between the two ends. The CDR3 spans 17 residues. The CDR3 nucleotides are TGTGCCAGCAGTTCGAGGGTACGCACCACTAGCAATCAGCCCCAGCATTTT. As protein: CASSSRVRTTSNQPQHF.

The chain combines TRBV7-9 with TRBJ2-1, with D possibly called TRBD1 or TRBD2 (6 bases each). CDR1 and CDR2 from the germline V gene are SEHNR and FQNEAQ (reference sequence). V was clipped by 2 bases and J by 2 bases, with 13 bases between them. The CDR3 length is 16 residues. CDR3 sequence (DNA): TGTGCCAGCAGCTTATCCGGGGGCAGGGCCTACAATGAGCAGTTCTTC. Its protein is CASSLSGGRAYNEQFF.

This chain joins TRBV21-1 and TRBJ1-3. TRBV21-1 counts as a pseudogene. The CDR3 length is 18 residues. The CDR3 coding sequence is TGTGCCAGCAGCATCCGGGCCTTTCTTACAGAATCTGGAAACACCATATATTTT. Protein: CASSIRAFLTESGNTIYF.

The chain carries TRBV29-1 and TRBJ1-1, with D hard to call. Germline V CDR1 and CDR2: SQVTM, ANQGSEA. V lost 7 bases and J lost 0, with 3 bases in between. This CDR3 is built from 10 residues. CDR3 amino acids: CSALNTEAFF. CDR3 sequence (DNA): TGCAGCGCCCTGAACACTGAAGCTTTCTTT.

The chain links TRBV23-1 to TRBJ2-7; 14 nucleotides align to TRBD2. TRBV23-1 is an ORF, and what it does is uncertain. The CDR3 sequence is 16 residues long. Losses at the gene ends were 0 bases for V and 8 bases for J; bases not matched to a gene: 6. The CDR3 loop is CASSQSPGLAGEKQYF. CDR3 sequence (DNA): TGCGCCAGCAGTCAATCCCCGGGACTAGCGGGAGAAAAGCAGTACTTC.